Many counts were recorded for the clone carrying this TCR beta chain. The record originates from a study of regulatory T cells in long-lasting Graves disease. Arm-PCR of CDR3 regions with iRepertoire HTBI primers generated TCR beta libraries. TCRdb re-called the multiplex PCR reads through MiXCR, storing one row per CDR3 protein. Of 450,000 to 600,000 distinct CDR3 sequences in the sample, approximately 13% were seen once. This CDR3 region has 13 residues. Germline V gene data show CDR1 as DFQATT and CDR2 as SNEGSKA (reference sequence). Trimming removed 1 base from V and 4 bases from J, with 10 bases in between. Documented time point: newly diagnosed GD, antithyroid drugs for less than 3 months. Making the TCR library involved RNA that had been extracted from PBMCs. The sample also formed part of further work on T cells in Graves' hyperthyroidism and ophthalmopathy.

J is TRBJ1-2 and V is TRBV20-1; a possible D gene is TRBD1 (5 bases). This clonotype originated in a man younger than 40 with Graves disease. The sample in question was peripheral blood mononuclear cells (PBMCs), obtained at new diagnosis, from a patient treated with antithyroid drugs. CDR3 DNA sequence: TGCAGTGCTAGAGGGCCAGGGACCTATGGCTACACCTTC. Translating gives CSARGPGTYGYTF.